Sequencing of this T cell receptor beta chain was carried out in a study of shared clonotypes between healthy human individuals. Here immunoSEQ multiplex PCR was the method, and the copy in TCRdb shows in-frame clones only, minus some. The repertoire holds hundreds of thousands of clones, with approximately 95% as singletons. CDR3 size: 13 residues. CDR1 and CDR2 (germline): SNHLY, FYNNEI. Trimming removed 4 bases at V and 4 bases at J, with 11 bases between. The naive CD8 fraction comprised CD45RO-negative cells positively selected for CCR7 and excluded terminally differentiated effector memory CD45RA+ cells.

This receptor was obtained from a woman in her thirties in good health. The sample comprised naive CD8+ T cells sorted from blood. The rearrangement joins TRBV2 to TRBJ2-7; D not resolved. The CDR3 DNA follows: TGTGCCAGCAGTGCCCCACTCACTTACGAGCAGTACTTC. The encoded protein is CASSAPLTYEQYF.